Below are 27 T cell receptor beta chains sequenced from a single sample in a study of shared clonotypes between healthy human individuals. Terminally differentiated effector memory CD45RA+ cells were excluded from the naive CD8 cells, which were CD45RO-negative and positively selected for CCR7. Profiling relied on immunoSEQ multiplex PCR, and the TCRdb table lists in-frame clones only, not all of them. In the table there are hundreds of thousands of clones, roughly 96% of which are singletons. Specimen: naive CD8+ T cells sorted from blood. These TCRs come from a woman aged 25 to 39 in good health.

The V and J genes are TRBV19 and TRBJ1-5, with D hard to call. The CDR3 has 15 residues. Trimming stripped 7 bases from V and 0 bases from J, with 13 bases between. Germline values: CDR1 LNHDA, CDR2 SQIVND (reference sequence). This chain's CDR3 is CASIPQRYSNQPQHF. The DNA for the CDR3 is TGTGCCAGTATCCCGCAGCGTTATAGCAATCAGCCCCAGCATTTT.

A word on this clone: Other DNA sequences in this specimen translate into the identical CDR3. The rearrangement joins TRBV28 to TRBJ1-1; TRBD1 is a possible D gene (5 bases). CDR1 is MDHEN and CDR2 is SYDVKM in the germline V gene. Trimming left V 6 bases short and J 4 bases short, with 9 bases between. The CDR3 sequence is 12 residues long. DNA of the CDR3: TGTGCCAGCAGCCCCGGGGGCACTGAAGCTTTCTTT. It is translated as CASSPGGTEAFF.

The rearrangement uses TRBV19 and TRBJ2-1; D uncertain. V was trimmed by 3 bases and J by 8 bases, leaving 26 bases between them. CDR3 length: 18 amino acids. The V gene's germline CDR1 is LNHDA and CDR2 SQIVND (reference sequence). This CDR3 reads CASSILSRWALKPHEQFF. CDR3 nucleotides: TGTGCCAGTAGTATCCTCTCGCGGTGGGCGCTTAAACCCCATGAGCAGTTCTTC.

The chain is built from TRBV9 and TRBJ2-6; D not certain. Germline-derived CDR1 and CDR2 are SGDLS and YYNGEE. The V end was cut by 0 bases, the J end by 0 bases, with 13 bases between. The CDR3 runs 18 residues. This CDR3 reads CASSVGKSPHSGANVLTF. CDR3 in DNA: TGTGCCAGCAGCGTAGGAAAAAGTCCCCACTCTGGGGCCAACGTCCTGACTTTC.

The rearrangement links TRBV29-1 to TRBJ2-5; a weak D match, TRBD2 (5 bases). The germline gives CDR1 SQVTM, CDR2 ANQGSEA. This CDR3 has 13 residues. Written as DNA, the CDR3 is TGCAGTGCCGGGGTCGCGGTATTAGAGACCCAGTACTTC. Translating gives CSAGVAVLETQYF.

The chain recombines TRBV5-8 with TRBJ2-1; no reliable D call. V was trimmed by 8 bases and J by 7 bases, leaving 19 bases between them. The germline V gene encodes CDR1 SGHTS and CDR2 YDEGEE. The CDR3 is made up of 14 amino acids. The CDR3 region is CASTQGRIVNEQFF. In DNA, the CDR3 is TGTGCCAGTACGCAAGGCAGAATTGTGAATGAGCAGTTCTTC.

The rearrangement links TRBV10-3 to TRBJ2-5; 16 nucleotides align to TRBD2. V lost 5 bases and J lost 5; bases outside the gene matches: 11. The germline gives CDR1 ENHRY, CDR2 SYGVKD. The CDR3 runs to 18 residues. The CDR3 here is CAISTGGTSGRAGETQYF. CDR3 coding DNA: TGTGCCATCAGTACCGGGGGGACTAGCGGGAGGGCCGGGGAGACCCAGTACTTC.

The chain carries TRBV18 and TRBJ2-1, with TRBD2 matching 11 bases. V gave up 4 bases and J gave up 7 bases; unmatched junction bases: 3. This CDR3 is built from 14 residues. Looked up from germline, CDR1 is KGHSH and CDR2 is LQKENI. CDR3 sequence reads: CASSLLAGVNEQFF. In DNA, the CDR3 is TGTGCCAGCTCACTACTAGCGGGAGTTAATGAGCAGTTCTTC.

This chain connects TRBV10-3 to TRBJ2-7, with 8 bases matching TRBD2. The CDR3 consists of 15 residues. The V segment lost 2 bases and the J segment 2 bases; nucleotides outside the gene matches: 5. Germline-derived CDR1 and CDR2 are ENHRY and SYGVKD. CDR3 sequence (DNA): TGTGCCATCAGTGAGGCAACTAGCGGAGCCTACGAGCAGTACTTC. Protein product: CAISEATSGAYEQYF.

CDR3 bases: TGTGCCAGCAGCGTAGTGGGAGCGGGAGGGCCGGGGAACACCGGGGAGCTGTTTTTT. This sequence encodes CASSVVGAGGPGNTGELFF. This chain joins TRBV9 and TRBJ2-2; 10 bases agree with TRBD2. Germline CDR1 reads SGDLS; CDR2 reads YYNGEE. V dropped 0 bases and J dropped 1; count of bases not matched to a gene: 9. This CDR3 spans 19 amino acids.

The chain combines TRBV18 with TRBJ2-3; D tentatively reads TRBD1 or TRBD2 (7 bases each). Trimming cost V 1 base and J 6 bases, with 17 bases left between them. Per the germline V gene, CDR1 is KGHSH and CDR2 is LQKENI. The CDR3 has 16 residues. The CDR3 region has the DNA TGTGCCAGCTCACCACGGGAGGGGGCAATCGGGGATACGCAGTATTTT. Translation: CASSPREGAIGDTQYF.

The chain joins TRBV7-9 to TRBJ2-5, with 8 bases lining up with TRBD1. Looked up from germline, CDR1 is SEHNR and CDR2 is FQNEAQ (reference sequence). CDR3 size: 17 residues. V lost 1 base and J lost 0; bases outside the gene matches: 7. CDR3 DNA sequence: TGTGCCAGCAGCTTAGGGGACAGGTTCGGGTACCAAGAGACCCAGTACTTC. It codes for CASSLGDRFGYQETQYF.

The rearrangement joins TRBV27 to TRBJ2-7, with TRBD1 matching over 8 bases. Germline V gene data show CDR1 as MNHEY and CDR2 as SMNVEV (reference sequence). Trimming took 5 bases from V and 4 from J; bases not matched to a gene: 4. This CDR3 contains 13 residues. DNA for the CDR3: TGTGCCAGCAGTCCACGGACAGGGTACGAGCAGTACTTC. Translating gives CASSPRTGYEQYF.

The J gene is TRBJ1-2, the V gene TRBV5-4; D is undetermined. V gave up 4 bases and J gave up 8 bases, with 12 bases separating them. The germline V gene has CDR1 SGHNT and CDR2 YYREEE (reference sequence). The CDR3 is 12 amino acids. Here the CDR3 DNA reads TGTGCCAGCAGCCGGGAAACCTGGGGCTACACCTTC. Protein: CASSRETWGYTF. Looking up the rest from reference TRBV5-4 and TRBJ1-2 gives the full variable domain: ETGVTQSPTHLIKTRGQQVTLRCSSQSGHNTVSWYQQALGQGPQFIFQYYREEENGRGNFPPRFSGLQFPNYSSELNVNALELDDSALYLCASSRETWGYTFGSGTRLTVV.

This chain links TRBV29-1 with TRBJ1-5; possible D gene TRBD1, 5 bases. This CDR3 comprises 13 residues. V was pared by 0 bases and J by 6 bases, with 9 bases between. Per the germline V gene, CDR1 is SQVTM and CDR2 is ANQGSEA. The CDR3 coding sequence is TGCAGCGTTGAAGATGGGGCCGGTCAGCCCCAGCATTTT. This gives the protein CSVEDGAGQPQHF.

CDR3 region: CASSGVDSPVTDTQYF. CDR3 bases: TGTGCCAGCAGTGGCGTGGACAGTCCGGTCACAGATACGCAGTATTTT. The genes are TRBV25-1 and TRBJ2-3, with D possibly matching TRBD1 (6 bases). From germline, CDR1 is MGHDK and CDR2 SYGVNS. This CDR3 spans 16 amino acids. V gave up 4 bases and J gave up 2 bases, with 16 bases separating them.

V and J are TRBV10-2 and TRBJ2-7; 8 bases are shared with TRBD2. Looked up from germline, CDR1 is WSHSY and CDR2 is SAAADI. This CDR3 region has 15 residues. V lost 7 bases and J lost 6; bases outside the gene matches: 14. Here the CDR3 DNA reads TGCGCCAGCACCGCGAGAGCGGGACTAGGGCTCGAGCAGTACTTC. Residues: CASTARAGLGLEQYF.

This clone showed up just once. V is TRBV4-1 and J is TRBJ2-7, with 11 nucleotides matching TRBD2. The J segment lost 2 bases and the V segment lost 3 bases, leaving 3 bases of the junction unmatched. The CDR3 consists of 15 residues. Looked up from germline, CDR1 is MGHRA and CDR2 is YSYEKL. This CDR3 is CASSQRLAGPYEQYF. As DNA, the CDR3 is TGCGCCAGCAGCCAGAGACTAGCGGGGCCCTACGAGCAGTACTTC.

The chain employs TRBV5-6 and TRBJ2-2, with D maybe TRBD1 (7 bases). This CDR3 is 18 amino acids long. Germline V gene lookup returns CDR1 SGHDT and CDR2 YYEEEE. Trimming stripped 4 bases from V and 3 bases from J, with 22 bases between. CDR3 sequence reads: CASSHSGGRERDTGELFF. The CDR3, as DNA: TGTGCCAGCAGCCACTCAGGGGGGCGGGAACGAGACACCGGGGAGCTGTTTTTT.

The V and J genes are TRBV27 and TRBJ2-7; D is uncertain. Trimming took off 2 bases at V and 2 bases at J, with 13 bases between the two ends. CDR1 is MNHEY and CDR2 is SMNVEV in the germline V gene (reference sequence). The CDR3 extends over 15 amino acids. DNA of the CDR3: TGTGCCAGCAGTTTAAATAAGAACACCCCCTACGAGCAGTACTTC. This gives the protein CASSLNKNTPYEQYF.

This rearrangement joins TRBV28 to TRBJ2-7, with TRBD2 identical over 13 bases. This CDR3 contains 15 residues. With 6 bases clipped from V and 7 bases from J, the junction kept 9 bases outside the gene matches. CDR1 and CDR2 from the germline V gene are MDHEN and SYDVKM. CDR3 amino acids: CASRAGLAGTFEQYF. The CDR3 DNA reads TGTGCCAGCAGAGCGGGACTAGCGGGAACTTTTGAGCAGTACTTC.

As DNA, the CDR3 is TGTGCCAGTAGGGAAAACACCGGGGAGCTGTTTTTT. Amino acids: CASRENTGELFF. The chain links TRBV5-8 to TRBJ2-2; no definite D call. Between the trimmed V and J ends, which lost 8 bases and 2 bases, there was a span of 7 bases. The CDR3 length is 12 residues. Germline CDR1 is SGHTS and CDR2 is YDEGEE. Variable domain in full (rest from reference TRBV5-8 and TRBJ2-2): EAGVTQSPTHLIKTRGQQATLRCSPISGHTSVYWYQQALGLGLQFLLWYDEGEERNRGNFPPRFSGRQFPNYSSELNVNALELEDSALYLCASRENTGELFFGEGSRLTVL.

V and J are TRBV9 and TRBJ1-1, with D possibly TRBD1 on 5 matching bases. The CDR3 runs to 16 residues. Germline V gene lookup returns CDR1 SGDLS and CDR2 YYNGEE. V dropped 0 bases and J dropped 4 bases, with 16 bases sitting between them. CDR3 residues: CASSVASGVASTEAFF. The CDR3 region has the DNA TGTGCCAGCAGCGTAGCCTCGGGGGTCGCGAGCACTGAAGCTTTCTTT.

The gene calls are TRBV5-6 and TRBJ2-7; 12 bases match TRBD2. This CDR3 comprises 15 residues. The germline V gene has CDR1 SGHDT and CDR2 YYEEEE. With V trimmed by 2 bases and J by 4 bases, 4 bases remained unmatched. This chain's CDR3 is CASSFLTSGSYEQYF. The CDR3 DNA reads TGTGCCAGCAGCTTCCTGACTAGCGGGAGTTACGAGCAGTACTTC.

This chain connects TRBV5-6 to TRBJ2-5; TRBD1 agrees at 12 bases. There are 16 residues in the CDR3. The germline V gene encodes CDR1 SGHDT and CDR2 YYEEEE. The J segment lost 5 bases and the V segment lost 4 bases, leaving 9 bases of the junction unmatched. The CDR3 nucleotides read TGTGCCAGCAGCCCCGAGGGGACAGGGGGCGAGGAGACCCAGTACTTC. Amino acids: CASSPEGTGGEETQYF.

The chain joins TRBV5-6 to TRBJ1-1, with D hard to call. The CDR3 consists of 12 residues. V was pared by 0 bases and J by 10 bases, with 10 bases between. The germline V gene encodes CDR1 SGHDT and CDR2 YYEEEE. The CDR3 sequence is CASSLGLTRAFF. Written as DNA, the CDR3 is TGTGCCAGCAGCTTGGGTCTTACTCGAGCTTTCTTT.

This rearrangement joins TRBV28 to TRBJ2-7; D is undetermined. Germline-derived CDR1 and CDR2 are MDHEN and SYDVKM. The CDR3 covers 15 residues. Between the trimmed V and J ends, which lost 3 bases and 3 bases, there was a span of 15 bases. CDR3 amino acids: CASSFPTLTNYEQYF. The CDR3 nucleotides are TGTGCCAGCAGTTTCCCGACCCTGACCAACTACGAGCAGTACTTC.